A single sample gave rise to the 24 T cell receptor beta chains below, sequenced in a study of blood T cell repertoires in COVID-19. Assay used: immunoSEQ multiplex PCR; TCRdb lists only in-frame clones, some missing. The sample includes around 15,000 clones, about 87% seen only once; the top ten take 13%. Sequencing used peripheral blood. The receptors derive from a human donor in a cohort sampled during active COVID-19.

The chain employs TRBV29-1 and TRBJ1-1; D may be TRBD1 (6 bases). The CDR3 consists of 12 residues. Germline V gene data show CDR1 as SQVTM and CDR2 as ANQGSEA. V dropped 3 bases and J dropped 2 bases, with 7 bases sitting between them. The CDR3 reads CSVDRGNTEAFF. The CDR3 DNA reads TGCAGCGTTGACAGGGGCAACACTGAAGCTTTCTTT.

V is TRBV5-1 and J is TRBJ1-2; 10 bases line up with TRBD1. The CDR3 extends over 17 amino acids. The ends lost 4 bases at V and 6 bases at J; junction bases unmatched: 15. Per germline, CDR1 SGHRS and CDR2 YFSETQ. CDR3 DNA sequence: TGCGCCAGCAGCGTAGACAGGGGGCCCGGATCGGCTCATGGCTACACCTTC. As protein: CASSVDRGPGSAHGYTF.

For the CDR3, the DNA is TGCGCCAGCAGCTCATCGACGCCGGGGGTGGAGACCCAGTACTTC. Translating it yields CASSSSTPGVETQYF. V usage is TRBV5-1 and J usage is TRBJ2-5, with D possibly being TRBD2 (6 bases). Trimming took off 3 bases at V and 5 bases at J, with 17 bases between the two ends. From germline, CDR1 is SGHRS and CDR2 YFSETQ. CDR3 size: 15 residues.

The table lists this clone with a count of one. The rearrangement joins TRBV6-2 or TRBV6-3 to TRBJ1-5; maybe TRBD1 (6 bases). Germline V gene lookup returns CDR1 MNHEY and CDR2 SVGEGT. The CDR3 consists of 17 residues. V was trimmed by 5 bases and J by 3 bases, leaving 20 bases between them. DNA of the CDR3: TGTGCCAGCAGTAGGGGGGGAAGGCAGTACGACAATCAGCCCCAGCATTTT. Protein: CASSRGGRQYDNQPQHF.

The chain couples TRBV7-8 to TRBJ1-1; D call uncertain. The V end lost 1 base, the J end lost 6 bases, and 9 bases lay between the germline ends. The CDR3 length is 13 residues. Germline CDR1 and CDR2: SGHVS and FQNEAQ. In DNA, the CDR3 is TGTGCCAGCAGCTTAGAAGGTGCGGCTGAAGCTTTCTTT. Protein: CASSLEGAAEAFF.

The J gene is TRBJ2-2, the V gene TRBV19; tentative D call: TRBD1 (5 bases). Germline loops: CDR1 LNHDA, CDR2 SQIVND (reference sequence). The CDR3 is 18 residues long. With 6 bases removed from V and 0 bases from J, the gap between germline ends came to 20 bases. This CDR3 is CASRGWSTSGTNTGELFF. For the CDR3, the DNA is TGTGCCAGTAGAGGATGGAGCACCTCAGGGACGAACACCGGGGAGCTGTTTTTT.

This chain links TRBV5-1 with TRBJ1-2; D not certain. V lost 0 bases and J lost 0, with 21 bases in between. This CDR3 region has 19 residues. CDR1 is SGHRS and CDR2 is YFSETQ in the germline V gene. The CDR3 region is CASSLAATSGFVSNYGYTF. Here the CDR3 DNA reads TGCGCCAGCAGCTTGGCTGCGACATCGGGGTTTGTTTCTAACTATGGCTACACCTTC.

The V call is TRBV5-1, the J call TRBJ2-5; 9 nucleotides align to TRBD1. CDR1 and CDR2 (germline): SGHRS, YFSETQ. Unmatched junction bases numbered 11, after V lost 4 bases and J lost 1 base. This CDR3 contains 17 residues. The CDR3: CASSQGGTGIIQETQYF. In nucleotides, the CDR3 is TGCGCCAGCAGCCAAGGTGGGACAGGGATAATCCAAGAGACCCAGTACTTC.

The chain couples TRBV5-4 to TRBJ1-2; 7 positions match TRBD1. V lost 4 bases, J lost 3 bases, and 3 bases stayed unmatched. CDR1 is SGHNT and CDR2 is YYREEE in the germline V gene (reference sequence). There are 13 residues in the CDR3. The CDR3 loop is CASSRGTDYGYTF. CDR3 DNA sequence: TGTGCCAGCAGCAGGGGGACAGACTATGGCTACACCTTC.

V usage is TRBV7-9 and J usage is TRBJ1-2; TRBD1 aligns across 7 bases. The CDR3 sequence is 16 residues long. V dropped 4 bases and J dropped 3; count of bases not matched to a gene: 11. Germline loops: CDR1 SEHNR, CDR2 FQNEAQ (reference sequence). CDR3 in DNA: TGTGCCAGCAGCTCCTTGGCCGGGACAGATGACTATGGCTACACCTTC. It encodes CASSSLAGTDDYGYTF.

V usage is TRBV7-8 and J usage is TRBJ1-3, with 8 bases fitting TRBD1. From germline, CDR1 is SGHVS and CDR2 FQNEAQ. This CDR3 has 19 residues. The junction had 15 bases not matched to a gene; V was cut back by 3 bases and J by 2 bases. The CDR3 is CASSLRRTGRVGAGNTIYF. In DNA form, the CDR3 reads TGTGCCAGCAGCTTGCGTAGGACAGGGAGAGTGGGTGCTGGAAACACCATATATTTT.

This chain connects TRBV5-5 to TRBJ2-1; possibly TRBD2 for D (5 bases). The CDR3 has 15 amino acids. Trimming took off 4 bases at V and 7 bases at J, with 18 bases between the two ends. Germline V gene lookup returns CDR1 SGHKS and CDR2 YYEKEE (reference sequence). The chain's CDR3 is CASSVSVIRENEQFF. DNA for the CDR3: TGTGCCAGCAGCGTTAGCGTTATAAGGGAGAATGAGCAGTTCTTC.

The gene calls are TRBV27 and TRBJ2-7, with D unclear. This CDR3 comprises 15 residues. Per germline, CDR1 MNHEY and CDR2 SMNVEV (reference sequence). Trimming removed 3 bases from V and 3 bases from J, with 15 bases in between. CDR3 residues: CASSFLAFCIYEQYF. CDR3 DNA: TGTGCCAGCAGTTTCTTGGCATTCTGTATCTACGAGCAGTACTTC.

This chain joins TRBV14 and TRBJ1-4; 9 bases fit TRBD1. The CDR3 totals 14 residues. V was pared by 5 bases and J by 11 bases, with 9 bases of the junction left unmatched. Per germline, CDR1 SGHDN and CDR2 FVKESK. In DNA, the CDR3 is TGTGCCAGCAGCTTCCGGGACAGGGCGGAGAAACTGTTTTTT. As protein: CASSFRDRAEKLFF.

This clone was counted once. V usage is TRBV6-5 and J usage is TRBJ2-5, with D possibly being TRBD1 (5 bases). The CDR3 totals 14 residues. Per germline, CDR1 MNHEY and CDR2 SVGAGI. With 5 bases removed from V and 5 bases from J, the gap between germline ends came to 15 bases. CDR3 DNA sequence: TGTGCCAGCAGTCCTAGGAAAGGGGTGGAGACCCAGTACTTC. Its translation is CASSPRKGVETQYF.

The chain has TRBV10-3 and TRBJ1-1; D not certain. The CDR3 is 11 amino acids. The germline V gene has CDR1 ENHRY and CDR2 SYGVKD. Trimming took 3 bases from V and 5 from J, leaving 4 bases between them. CDR3 region: CAISDRTEAFF. In DNA form, the CDR3 reads TGTGCCATCAGTGACCGGACTGAAGCTTTCTTT.

The chain joins TRBV14 to TRBJ2-3; 16 positions agree with TRBD2. The germline V gene has CDR1 SGHDN and CDR2 FVKESK. With 4 bases clipped from V and 4 bases from J, the junction kept 5 bases outside the gene matches. The CDR3 totals 17 residues. The CDR3 is CASSRGLAGGRADTQYF. CDR3 DNA: TGTGCCAGCAGCCGGGGACTAGCGGGGGGGAGAGCAGATACGCAGTATTTT.

The chain uses TRBV24-1 and TRBJ2-3; 8 bases align to TRBD2. This CDR3 is 15 amino acids long. CDR1 KGHDR and CDR2 SFDVKD come from the germline V gene. V shed 4 bases, J shed 1 base, and the junction held 3 bases outside the gene matches. The CDR3 loop is CATSDPAGGTDTQYF. The DNA for the CDR3 is TGTGCCACCAGTGACCCAGCGGGGGGCACAGATACGCAGTATTTT.

This clone appeared a single time. V is TRBV12-3 or TRBV12-4 and J is TRBJ1-2, with D hard to call. The ends were cut back, 1 base at V and 6 bases at J, with 6 bases in the middle. This CDR3 is 12 amino acids long. CDR3 DNA: TGTGCCAGCAGTTTAGGACTTGATGGCTACACCTTC. Protein sequence: CASSLGLDGYTF.

The chain employs TRBV2 and TRBJ1-1; D perhaps matches TRBD1 (6 bases). The CDR3 extends over 14 amino acids. Trimming took 3 bases from V and 1 from J, leaving 9 bases between them. Germline lookup yields CDR1 SNHLY and CDR2 FYNNEI. CDR3 coding DNA: TGTGCCAGCAGTGACTCCAGGGGGAACACTGAAGCTTTCTTT. Translating gives CASSDSRGNTEAFF. Together with reference TRBV2 and TRBJ1-1, the CDR3 gives the full variable domain: EPEVTQTPSHQVTQMGQEVILRCVPISNHLYFYWYRQILGQKVEFLVSFYNNEISEKSEIFDDQFSVERPDGSNFTLKIRSTKLEDSAMYFCASSDSRGNTEAFFGQGTRLTVV.

The CDR3 spells CASSIGLGEQYF. The CDR3 DNA reads as TGTGCCAGCAGCATAGGACTTGGCGAGCAGTACTTC. The genes are TRBV4-2 and TRBJ2-7; possibly TRBD2 for D (5 bases). V was trimmed by 5 bases and J by 6 bases, leaving 11 bases between them. The CDR3 extends over 12 amino acids. CDR1 and CDR2 from the germline V gene are LGHNA and YNFKEQ.

The gene calls are TRBV6-5 and TRBJ1-6; 8 bases are shared with TRBD1. There are 15 residues in the CDR3. V shed 3 bases, J shed 10 bases, and the junction held 8 bases outside the gene matches. Germline CDR1 reads MNHEY; CDR2 reads SVGAGI. Here the CDR3 reads CASSYSATGDSPLHF. CDR3 DNA: TGTGCCAGCAGTTATTCCGCGACAGGGGACTCACCCCTCCACTTT.

CDR3 sequence: CASSPGGGHSTFF. CDR3 DNA: TGTGCCAGCAGTCCGGGGGGGGGCCACTCGACTTTCTTT. The chain carries TRBV12-3 or TRBV12-4 and TRBJ1-1; possible D gene TRBD1, 6 bases. V was cut by 5 bases and J by 12 bases, with 19 bases left in between. This CDR3 spans 13 amino acids.

Written as DNA, the CDR3 is TGTGCCAGCTCACCTGGACTAGCGGCGGGTGAGCAGTTCTTC. It specifies CASSPGLAAGEQFF. The chain has TRBV18 and TRBJ2-1, with 10 nucleotides matching TRBD2. V was clipped by 3 bases and J by 9 bases; unmatched bases: 5. The CDR3 extends over 14 amino acids. CDR1 is KGHSH, CDR2 LQKENI, per germline.